Each of the 19 T cell receptor beta chains below was sequenced from the same sample in a study of cytomegalovirus exposure and HLA in healthy donors (dated by TCRdb to between 2016 and 2019). Libraries were built with the immunoSEQ multiplex PCR assay. The clones in this table, taken by TCRdb from immuneACCESS, are in-frame only. Not every clone is retained; where verified, under half of the shortfall comes from an unresolved V gene, and the cause of the rest is unknown. For this sample there are roughly 70,000 clones; 95% to 97% appear just once. Around 1.5% of the sample is in the top ten clones. The sample was PBMCs. These receptors all stem from a woman younger than 30 in good health and CMV-seropositive.

This sequence joins TRBV6-5 and TRBJ1-1; the D is unclear. The CDR3 is 13 amino acids. Germline-derived CDR1 and CDR2 are MNHEY and SVGAGI. Trimming shortened V by 2 bases and J by 1 base, and 5 bases separated the two germline ends. CDR3 DNA sequence: TGTGCCAGCAGTTACAACACGAACACTGAAGCTTTCTTT. Protein sequence: CASSYNTNTEAFF.

The gene calls are TRBV27 and TRBJ1-5, with 8 bases lining up with TRBD1. Trimming at V came to 6 bases and at J to 6 bases, leaving 10 bases not matched to a gene. Germline CDR1 and CDR2: MNHEY and SMNVEV (reference sequence). The CDR3 length is 15 residues. CDR3 nucleotides: TGTGCCAGCAGCAATAGACAGGGGTCTAGTCAGCCCCAGCATTTT. It is translated as CASSNRQGSSQPQHF.

V and J are TRBV9 and TRBJ1-1; 11 bases line up with TRBD1. Germline assignment: CDR1 SGDLS and CDR2 YYNGEE. The CDR3 consists of 17 residues. V trimming: 1 base; J trimming: 1 base; junction bases outside the gene matches: 6. The CDR3 here is CASSVSRDRGWNTEAFF. The CDR3, as DNA: TGTGCCAGCAGCGTATCCCGGGACAGGGGGTGGAACACTGAAGCTTTCTTT.

The V and J genes are TRBV28 and TRBJ1-1, with 8 bases aligning to TRBD1. This CDR3 has 15 residues. Trimming at V came to 7 bases and at J to 1 base, leaving 8 bases not matched to a gene. CDR1 and CDR2 (germline): MDHEN, SYDVKM. CDR3 sequence: CASTLWDRTNTEAFF. CDR3 bases: TGTGCCAGCACCCTATGGGACAGGACGAACACTGAAGCTTTCTTT.

The chain links TRBV27 to TRBJ2-7, with D tentatively TRBD2 (6 bases). The CDR3 extends over 14 amino acids. Trimming pared 6 bases from V and 9 bases from J, leaving 21 bases between. CDR1 is MNHEY, CDR2 SMNVEV, per germline (reference sequence). CDR3 sequence: CASSRGSGWIGQYF. CDR3 sequence (DNA): TGTGCCAGCAGCCGGGGGAGTGGGTGGATTGGGCAGTACTTC.

V and J are TRBV29-1 and TRBJ2-3, with TRBD2 matching over 7 bases. After removal of 6 bases from V and 0 bases from J, the junction contained 9 bases not matched to a gene. Germline lookup yields CDR1 SQVTM and CDR2 ANQGSEA. The CDR3 has 15 amino acids. CDR3 nucleotide sequence: TGCAGCGTAGATGCTAGCGGATCTAGCACAGATACGCAGTATTTT. Translation gives CSVDASGSSTDTQYF.

The chain combines TRBV27 with TRBJ2-2; no firm D call. Germline lookup yields CDR1 MNHEY and CDR2 SMNVEV (reference sequence). Trimming removed 2 bases at V and 1 base at J, with 5 bases between. The CDR3 has 14 residues. CDR3 nucleotides: TGTGCCAGCAGTTTACTACGGAACACCGGGGAGCTGTTTTTT. Encoded protein: CASSLLRNTGELFF.

On this clone: One junction end disagrees with the germline gene, perhaps due to a read error. The chain recombines TRBV5-1 with TRBJ1-4; no clear D. CDR3 length equals 14 residues. The germline V gene has CDR1 SGHRS and CDR2 YFSETQ. The CDR3 loop is CASSLTTTNEELFF. DNA for the CDR3: TGCGCCAGCAGCTTGACAACAACTAATGAAGAACTGTTTTTT.

The count of this clone is one. V and J are TRBV16 and TRBJ2-6, with D unresolved. V lost 0 bases and J 0 bases, leaving 6 bases between the germline ends. Germline V CDR1 and CDR2: KGHSY, FQNENV. CDR3 length: 16 residues. CDR3 DNA sequence: TGTGCCAGCAGCCAATCGGCCTTCTCTGGGGCCAACGTCCTGACTTTC. Protein: CASSQSAFSGANVLTF.

The rearrangement uses TRBV29-1 and TRBJ1-3; TRBD1 agrees at 10 bases. Looked up from germline, CDR1 is SQVTM and CDR2 is ANQGSEA. The CDR3 has 16 residues. J gave up 0 bases and V 3 bases, and 5 bases lay outside the gene matches. CDR3 sequence: CSVDGDRGSSGNTIYF. The CDR3, as DNA: TGCAGCGTTGATGGGGACAGGGGCTCCTCTGGAAACACCATATATTTT.

The chain is built from TRBV27 and TRBJ2-3; 8 nucleotides align to TRBD2. This CDR3 contains 16 residues. V gave up 5 bases and J gave up 1 base; unmatched junction bases: 8. In germline, CDR1 is MNHEY, CDR2 SMNVEV (reference sequence). CDR3 loop: CASSPPRLARTDTQYF. Here the CDR3 DNA reads TGTGCCAGCAGTCCCCCGAGACTAGCGCGCACAGATACGCAGTATTTT.

The genes are TRBV4-1 and TRBJ2-2; no clear D gene. From germline, CDR1 is MGHRA and CDR2 YSYEKL. Trimming cost V 4 bases and J 3 bases, with 12 bases left between them. The CDR3 runs to 15 residues. The chain's CDR3 is CASSPRVAYTGELFF. Here the CDR3 DNA reads TGCGCCAGCAGCCCGCGTGTTGCGTACACCGGGGAGCTGTTTTTT.

This chain connects TRBV30 to TRBJ1-2, with D maybe TRBD1 (6 bases). The CDR3 has 14 amino acids. V shed 7 bases and J shed 5 bases, with 20 bases lying between them. The V gene's germline CDR1 is GTSNPN and CDR2 SVGIG (reference sequence). Here the CDR3 reads CASTLQGSGYGYTF. CDR3 DNA sequence: TGTGCCTCGACCCTACAGGGTAGTGGGTATGGCTACACCTTC.

This chain links TRBV19 with TRBJ2-2; TRBD2 agrees at 10 bases. This CDR3 has 16 residues. Trimming cost V 10 bases and J 1 base; bases outside gene matches: 9. In germline, CDR1 is LNHDA, CDR2 SQIVND (reference sequence). In nucleotides, the CDR3 is TGTGCCACCTCACATCCTAGCGGGGGGAACACCGGGGAGCTGTTTTTT. Its translation is CATSHPSGGNTGELFF.

CDR3 coding DNA: TGTGCCAGCAGCTTAGTGGGAGTTGACGGGGAGCTGTTTTTT. This translates into CASSLVGVDGELFF. The chain carries TRBV5-4 and TRBJ2-2, with D tentatively TRBD2 (5 bases). With 2 bases removed from V and 7 bases from J, the gap between germline ends came to 12 bases. Germline-derived CDR1 and CDR2 are SGHNT and YYREEE (reference sequence). The CDR3 contains 14 residues.

In its sample, this clone was seen once. This sequence joins TRBV7-6 and TRBJ2-7; perhaps TRBD1 as D (5 bases). The V gene's germline CDR1 is SGHVS and CDR2 FNYEAQ. This CDR3 region has 14 residues. Trimming took 5 bases from V and 4 from J, leaving 15 bases between them. The CDR3 DNA reads as TGTGCCAGCAGCCTCTCGGACACCGAATACGAGCAGTACTTC. Amino acids: CASSLSDTEYEQYF.

The gene calls are TRBV28 and TRBJ1-4; the match to TRBD1 covers 10 bases. Germline V gives CDR1 MDHEN, CDR2 SYDVKM. The ends lost 6 bases at V and 7 bases at J; junction bases unmatched: 8. The CDR3 has 15 residues. The CDR3 is CASRPLGDRGEKLFF. In nucleotides, the CDR3 is TGTGCCAGCAGGCCCCTGGGGGACAGGGGTGAAAAACTGTTTTTT.

This sequence joins TRBV7-9 and TRBJ2-3; tentative D call: TRBD2 (6 bases). From germline, CDR1 is SEHNR and CDR2 FQNEAQ (reference sequence). V was pared by 1 base and J by 2 bases, with 13 bases between. The CDR3 has 16 amino acids. The CDR3 DNA reads TGTGCCAGCAGCTTAGGAACTAGCCCCCACACAGATACGCAGTATTTT. Its protein product is CASSLGTSPHTDTQYF.

The rearrangement links TRBV28 to TRBJ1-3; the D gene is possibly TRBD1 (6 bases). Per the germline V gene, CDR1 is MDHEN and CDR2 is SYDVKM. This CDR3 spans 16 amino acids. Between the trimmed V and J ends, which lost 7 bases and 0 bases, there was a span of 16 bases. The CDR3 DNA reads TGTGCCAGCACCGCCCGGACAGCCTACTCTGGAAACACCATATATTTT. Translating it yields CASTARTAYSGNTIYF.